This T cell receptor beta chain emerged from a study of cytomegalovirus exposure and HLA in healthy donors. This PCR relied on a set of 60 Vbeta primers and 13 Jbeta primers. Only in-frame clones appear in the TCRdb table, and some are missing; sequencing was by immunoSEQ multiplex PCR. The sample has nearly 110,000 clones, around three quarters seen once. V lost 7 bases and J 6 bases, leaving 15 bases between the germline ends. The CDR3 consists of 13 residues. Germline CDR1 is LNHDA and CDR2 is SQIVND (reference sequence). The sample consisted of PBMCs. This clonotype was sampled from a woman aged 45-65 years in good health and CMV-seropositive. The gene calls are TRBV19 and TRBJ1-2, with D unresolved. The CDR3 DNA reads TGTGCCAGTACCCTGGGCCACGGGGATGGCTACACCTTC. This gives the protein CASTLGHGDGYTF.